One and the same sample provided the 21 T cell receptor beta chains below, sequenced in a study of Graves' ophthalmopathy and Graves' hyperthyroidism. Investigators amplified TCR beta CDR3 regions from RNA transcripts. In the first round, RT-PCR was carried out with HTBI primers, and a multiplex PCR formed the second round. In TCRdb, the multiplex PCR reads were re-called with MiXCR into one record per CDR3 protein. The sample has over 650,000 distinct CDR3 sequences; roughly 41% are singletons. The sequenced sample was peripheral blood. The origin of the receptors is an adult man with Graves' ophthalmopathy.

This clonotype came up a few times. This chain's CDR3 is CASSHGHSNYGYTF. The DNA for the CDR3 is TGTGCCAGCAGCCATGGTCACTCCAACTATGGCTACACCTTC. The chain uses TRBV9 and TRBJ1-2; D not certain. CDR3 length: 14 amino acids. Germline assignment: CDR1 SGDLS and CDR2 YYNGEE. The ends were cut back, 4 bases at V and 2 bases at J, with 12 bases in the middle.

This clonotype was detected ten times or more. The V and J genes are TRBV29-1 and TRBJ1-2; no clear D. The CDR3 is 12 residues long. V shed 6 bases and J shed 5 bases, with 13 bases lying between them. Looked up from germline, CDR1 is SQVTM and CDR2 is ANQGSEA. The CDR3 protein is CSVDRTGYGYTF. For the CDR3, the DNA is TGCAGCGTAGACCGGACGGGGTATGGCTACACCTTC.

Details on this clonotype: The junction departs from germline at one end; a sequencing error may be responsible. V is TRBV7-3 and J is TRBJ1-4; possibly TRBD1 for D (5 bases). CDR3 length equals 17 residues. Germline V gene sequence: CDR1 SGHTA, CDR2 FQGTGA. CDR3 sequence: CASSQDRGDATNEKLFF. Here the CDR3 DNA reads TGCGCCAGCAGCCAAGATCGGGGGGATGCAACTAATGAAAAACTGTTTTTT.

This clonotype was seen many times. The chain recombines TRBV10-3 with TRBJ1-2; no definite D call. Germline V gives CDR1 ENHRY, CDR2 SYGVKD. V lost 4 bases and J lost 5, with 14 bases in between. The CDR3 is 14 residues long. In DNA, the CDR3 is TGTGCCATCAGTGGAGAAAACGAAATTTATGGCTACACCTTC. Translating it yields CAISGENEIYGYTF.

This clonotype has a handful of counts. The chain couples TRBV2 to TRBJ1-5, with D unresolved. Trimming shortened V by 11 bases and J by 0 bases, and 14 bases separated the two germline ends. Germline CDR1 SNHLY, CDR2 FYNNEI. CDR3 size: 14 residues. The CDR3 coding sequence is TGTGCCGCTAGGTCGGCACATAGCAATCAGCCCCAGCATTTT. Encoded protein: CAARSAHSNQPQHF.

This clonotype was observed a handful of times. The rearrangement links TRBV9 to TRBJ2-5; 10 nucleotides match TRBD2. Germline lookup yields CDR1 SGDLS and CDR2 YYNGEE. CDR3 size: 15 residues. V lost 6 bases, J lost 5 bases, and 10 bases stayed unmatched. CDR3 loop: CASNFGTSVRETQYF. The DNA of the CDR3 is TGTGCCAGCAACTTTGGGACTAGCGTCAGGGAGACCCAGTACTTC.

The CDR3 reads CSAAHGGAGANVLTF. In nucleotides, the CDR3 is TGCAGTGCCGCCCATGGGGGAGCCGGGGCCAACGTCCTGACTTTC. The rearrangement joins TRBV20-1 to TRBJ2-6; D is tentatively TRBD1 or TRBD2 (5 bases each). Germline V gives CDR1 DFQATT, CDR2 SNEGSKA (reference sequence). The V end was cut by 6 bases, the J end by 4 bases, with 16 bases between. This CDR3 is built from 15 residues.

The rearrangement uses TRBV5-1 and TRBJ2-7, with 8 bases aligning to TRBD2. The trim removed 0 bases at V and 2 bases at J, leaving 4 bases unmatched. The germline V gene has CDR1 SGHRS and CDR2 YFSETQ. This CDR3 contains 15 residues. CDR3 in amino acids: CASSLGAGETYEQYF. The CDR3 bases are TGCGCCAGCAGCTTGGGAGCGGGAGAGACCTACGAGCAGTACTTC.

As concerns this clonotype: Possible read error: a much larger clone is one base away. The chain uses TRBV4-1 and TRBJ1-5; 9 nucleotides match TRBD1. Trimming cost V 1 base and J 3 bases; bases outside gene matches: 1. CDR3 length equals 15 residues. Germline-derived CDR1 and CDR2 are MGHRA and YSYEKL. The CDR3 protein is CASSQGTGANQPQHF. For the CDR3, the DNA is TGCGCCAGCAGCCAAGGGACAGGGGCCAATCAGCCCCAGCATTTT.

This clonotype was counted a few times. This chain joins TRBV4-1 and TRBJ2-7; 10 positions match TRBD1. V gave up 11 bases and J gave up 5 bases; unmatched junction bases: 6. The CDR3 sequence is 12 residues long. The germline CDR1 and CDR2 sequences are MGHRA and YSYEKL. In DNA form, the CDR3 reads TGCGCCGGTGGGACAGGGGACGACGAGCAGTACTTC. Amino acids: CAGGTGDDEQYF.

About this clonotype: A much larger clone is a single base away; this may be a read error. The V and J genes are TRBV7-7 and TRBJ2-5, with 7 bases aligning to TRBD2. Germline CDR1 SSHAT, CDR2 FNYEAQ (reference sequence). This CDR3 contains 15 residues. The CDR3 protein is CASSPTSAFQGTQYF. CDR3 bases: TGTGCCAGCAGCCCCACTAGCGCGTTTCAAGGGACCCAGTACTTC. The full variable domain, with the rest looked up from reference TRBV7-7 and TRBJ2-5, is GAGVSQSPRYKVTKRGQDVTLRCDPISSHATLYWYQQALGQGPEFLTYFNYEAQPDKSGLPSDRFSAERPEGSISTLTIQRTEQRDSAMYRCASSPTSAFQGTQYFGPGTRLLVL.

The sample holds a few counts of this clonotype. The genes are TRBV20-1 and TRBJ2-2; TRBD2 aligns across 10 bases. The V and J ends lost 6 bases and 4 bases, in that order; junction bases with no gene match: 8. Germline V CDR1 and CDR2: DFQATT, SNEGSKA (reference sequence). The length of the CDR3 is 15 residues. The CDR3 is CSARRLAGSTGELFF. In nucleotides, the CDR3 is TGCAGTGCCAGGAGACTAGCGGGCAGCACCGGGGAGCTGTTTTTT.

This clonotype was observed at least ten times. The V gene is TRBV12-3 or TRBV12-4, the J gene TRBJ1-2; D is undetermined. V gave up 0 bases and J gave up 8 bases, with 10 bases separating them. The CDR3 has 13 amino acids. DNA for the CDR3: TGTGCCAGCAGTTTAGCCATCCTGCAAGGCTACACCTTC. As protein: CASSLAILQGYTF.

In its sample, this clonotype was seen many times. The junction and the germline gene differ at one end; a read error may be behind it. The rearrangement uses TRBV7-8 and TRBJ1-5, with 8 bases aligning to TRBD1. This CDR3 region has 15 residues. Germline CDR1 is SGHVS and CDR2 is FQNEAQ. CDR3 sequence: CASSSRQGSIQPQHF. For the CDR3, the DNA is TGTGCCAGCAGCTCAAGACAGGGGAGCATTCAGCCCCAGCATTTT. Complete variable domain (other parts from reference TRBV7-8 and TRBJ1-5): GAGVSQSPRYKVAKRGQDVALRCDPISGHVSLFWYQQALGQGPEFLTYFQNEAQLDKSGLPSDRFFAERPEGSVSTLKIQRTQQEDSAVYLCASSSRQGSIQPQHFGDGTRLSIL.

The table lists this clonotype with many counts. J is TRBJ1-6 and V is TRBV19, with D tentatively TRBD1 (5 bases). CDR3 size: 14 residues. CDR1 and CDR2 from the germline V gene are LNHDA and SQIVND (reference sequence). V was shortened by 8 bases and J by 5 bases, with 13 bases between the two germline ends. Here the CDR3 reads CASQRQTNNSPLHF. The DNA of the CDR3 is TGTGCCAGTCAACGACAGACGAATAATTCACCCCTCCACTTT.

V usage is TRBV10-3 and J usage is TRBJ2-2; perhaps D is TRBD1 or TRBD2 (6 bases each). The CDR3 contains 13 residues. V was clipped by 2 bases and J by 8 bases, with 9 bases between them. In germline, CDR1 is ENHRY, CDR2 SYGVKD. DNA of the CDR3: TGTGCCATCAGTGAGACAGGGAGGGGGGAGCTGTTTTTT. Translated: CAISETGRGELFF.

With respect to this clonotype: The junction shows a germline mismatch at one end, possibly a read error. The J gene is TRBJ1-2, the V gene TRBV7-8; D call uncertain. The CDR3 contains 14 residues. The germline CDR1 and CDR2 sequences are SGHVS and FQNEAQ. CDR3 nucleotides: TGCGCCAGCAGCCAAGAAGAGGGCCCCTATGGCTACACCTTC. Translating it yields CASSQEEGPYGYTF.

The chain has TRBV20-1 and TRBJ1-2; D unresolved. The CDR3 length is 11 residues. Per germline, CDR1 DFQATT and CDR2 SNEGSKA (reference sequence). V lost 5 bases and J 3 bases, leaving 7 bases between the germline ends. CDR3: CSADGDYGYTF. The CDR3 bases are TGCAGTGCTGATGGAGACTATGGCTACACCTTC.

This clonotype showed up many times. Here the CDR3 reads CASRLQGRVNYGYTF. The DNA of the CDR3 is TGTGCCAGCAGACTACAGGGGCGCGTTAACTATGGCTACACCTTC. V is TRBV6-2 or TRBV6-3 and J is TRBJ1-2; 7 nucleotides line up with TRBD1. Germline V gene data show CDR1 as MNHEY and CDR2 as SVGEGT. The CDR3 loop spans 15 amino acids. V was pared by 6 bases and J by 1 base, with 8 bases of the junction left unmatched.

The J gene is TRBJ2-5, the V gene TRBV5-4; 8 nucleotides match TRBD1. Per the germline V gene, CDR1 is SGHNT and CDR2 is YYREEE (reference sequence). There are 14 residues in the CDR3. The ends lost 4 bases at V and 3 bases at J; junction bases unmatched: 5. The DNA for the CDR3 is TGTGCCAGCAGCAAGGGACAGGCAGAAGAGACCCAGTACTTC. Its protein is CASSKGQAEETQYF. Complete variable domain (other parts from reference TRBV5-4 and TRBJ2-5): ETGVTQSPTHLIKTRGQQVTLRCSSQSGHNTVSWYQQALGQGPQFIFQYYREEENGRGNFPPRFSGLQFPNYSSELNVNALELDDSALYLCASSKGQAEETQYFGPGTRLLVL.

This clonotype has only a few counts. V and J are TRBV19 and TRBJ1-4, with D tentatively TRBD1 (5 bases). Germline CDR1 and CDR2: LNHDA and SQIVND (reference sequence). This CDR3 comprises 17 residues. Trimming took off 3 bases at V and 4 bases at J, with 18 bases between the two ends. CDR3 amino acids: CASSISPLRALNEKLFF. The CDR3 region has the DNA TGTGCCAGTAGTATCAGTCCCCTCAGGGCCCTTAATGAAAAACTGTTTTTT.